The rows below give T cell receptor beta chains drawn from one sample of a study of cytomegalovirus exposure and HLA in healthy donors. TCRdb's copy holds only in-frame clones and misses some; the assay was immunoSEQ multiplex PCR. The sample lists approximately 130,000 clones, around 10% occurring once. Sequences were obtained from PBMCs. The receptors were gathered from a woman aged 40 to 49 in good health and CMV-seropositive. Both conserved end residues are part of each CDR3. Fields, in order: J gene, V gene, D gene, clone size, CDR3 protein, CDR3 DNA. A D gene is named only where the DNA matches it firmly. Rows may omit the clone size; those that give it use once, few, many or a size class.

J gene: TRBJ1-5; V gene: TRBV12-5; D gene: TRBD1; clone size: NA; CDR3 protein: CASGTGQGYQPQHF; CDR3 DNA: TGTGCTAGTGGCACCGGACAGGGGTATCAGCCCCAGCATTTT
J gene: TRBJ2-5; V gene: TRBV20-1; D gene: NA; clone size: few; CDR3 protein: CSVRGRGNQYF; CDR3 DNA: TGCAGTGTGAGGGGCAGGGGAAACCAGTACTTC
J gene: TRBJ2-3; V gene: TRBV10-3; D gene: TRBD2; clone size: NA; CDR3 protein: CAISESSGGFPDTQYF; CDR3 DNA: TGTGCCATCAGTGAGTCAAGCGGGGGGTTTCCAGATACGCAGTATTTT
J gene: TRBJ2-2; V gene: TRBV4-1; D gene: TRBD1; clone size: few; CDR3 protein: CASSRKDRAGELFF; CDR3 DNA: TGCGCCAGCAGCCGGAAGGACAGGGCCGGGGAGCTGTTTTTT
J gene: TRBJ1-1; V gene: TRBV19; D gene: NA; clone size: NA; CDR3 protein: CASMRRELDTEAFF; CDR3 DNA: TGTGCCAGTATGAGACGGGAACTAGACACTGAAGCTTTCTTT
J gene: TRBJ1-5; V gene: TRBV19; D gene: NA; clone size: NA; CDR3 protein: CASSSTGNQPQHF; CDR3 DNA: TGTGCCAGTAGTTCCACAGGCAATCAGCCCCAGCATTTT
J gene: TRBJ1-2; V gene: TRBV2; D gene: NA; clone size: few; CDR3 protein: CASSGLGGHTF; CDR3 DNA: TGTGCCAGCAGTGGCCTGGGGGGTCACACCTTC
J gene: TRBJ2-5; V gene: TRBV11-2; D gene: NA; clone size: few; CDR3 protein: CASSLGSGSQETQYF; CDR3 DNA: TGTGCCAGCAGCTTAGGGTCAGGGTCCCAAGAGACCCAGTACTTC
J gene: TRBJ2-5; V gene: TRBV7-2; D gene: NA; clone size: few; CDR3 protein: CASSALRDSRQYF; CDR3 DNA: TGTGCCAGCAGCGCCCTGCGGGACTCCCGACAGTACTTC
J gene: TRBJ1-1; V gene: TRBV27; D gene: NA; clone size: few; CDR3 protein: CASSNQGQNTEAFF; CDR3 DNA: TGTGCCAGCAGTAACCAGGGACAGAACACTGAAGCTTTCTTT
J gene: TRBJ1-1; V gene: TRBV7-2; D gene: NA; clone size: NA; CDR3 protein: CASSFGGYTEAFF; CDR3 DNA: TGTGCCAGCAGCTTCGGGGGATACACTGAAGCTTTCTTT
J gene: TRBJ2-7; V gene: TRBV11-2; D gene: TRBD2; clone size: few; CDR3 protein: CASSSGLAGSYEQYF; CDR3 DNA: TGTGCCAGCAGCTCGGGACTAGCGGGGTCCTACGAGCAGTACTTC
J gene: TRBJ2-7; V gene: TRBV4-1; D gene: NA; clone size: few; CDR3 protein: CASSQVRQSYEQYF; CDR3 DNA: TGCGCCAGCAGCCAAGTCCGCCAGTCCTACGAGCAGTACTTC
J gene: TRBJ2-1; V gene: TRBV7-2; D gene: NA; clone size: few; CDR3 protein: CASSSRLGAEQFF; CDR3 DNA: TGTGCCAGCAGCTCCAGACTGGGGGCTGAGCAGTTCTTC
J gene: TRBJ1-2; V gene: TRBV5-4; D gene: TRBD1; clone size: NA; CDR3 protein: CASSSPGQSYGYTF; CDR3 DNA: TGTGCCAGCAGCTCTCCGGGACAGAGCTATGGCTACACCTTC
J gene: TRBJ1-2; V gene: TRBV15; D gene: TRBD1; clone size: NA; CDR3 protein: CATSRDQIQGALGYTF; CDR3 DNA: TGTGCCACCAGCAGAGATCAGATCCAGGGGGCGCTGGGCTACACCTTC
J gene: TRBJ2-7; V gene: TRBV10-2; D gene: NA; clone size: NA; CDR3 protein: CASSDPRQGTGRDEQYF; CDR3 DNA: TGCGCCAGCAGTGATCCCCGGCAGGGAACGGGTCGGGACGAGCAGTACTTC
J gene: TRBJ1-1; V gene: TRBV5-1; D gene: TRBD1; clone size: few; CDR3 protein: CASSLYGQDTEAFF; CDR3 DNA: TGCGCCAGCAGCTTGTACGGACAGGACACTGAAGCTTTCTTT
J gene: TRBJ2-7; V gene: TRBV14; D gene: TRBD2; clone size: few; CDR3 protein: CASSQGFRGDYEQYF; CDR3 DNA: TGTGCCAGCAGCCAAGGGTTTCGGGGGGACTACGAGCAGTACTTC
J gene: TRBJ1-1; V gene: TRBV11-2; D gene: TRBD1; clone size: few; CDR3 protein: CASSLLRTGNTEAFF; CDR3 DNA: TGTGCCAGCAGCTTACTTCGGACAGGCAACACTGAAGCTTTCTTT
J gene: TRBJ2-2; V gene: TRBV6-1; D gene: TRBD2; clone size: few; CDR3 protein: CASSEPGLATGELFF; CDR3 DNA: TGTGCCAGCAGTGAACCGGGACTAGCCACCGGGGAGCTGTTTTTT
J gene: TRBJ1-4; V gene: TRBV19; D gene: NA; clone size: NA; CDR3 protein: CASSSTVLDEKLFF; CDR3 DNA: TGTGCCAGTAGTTCAACCGTCCTAGATGAAAAACTGTTTTTT
J gene: TRBJ1-1; V gene: TRBV5-6; D gene: NA; clone size: NA; CDR3 protein: CASSFIGTEAFF; CDR3 DNA: TGTGCCAGCAGTTTTATCGGGACTGAAGCTTTCTTT
J gene: TRBJ2-5; V gene: TRBV12-5; D gene: TRBD1; clone size: NA; CDR3 protein: CASGPGQGGKETQYF; CDR3 DNA: TGTGCTAGTGGCCCTGGACAGGGTGGGAAAGAGACCCAGTACTTC
J gene: TRBJ2-5; V gene: TRBV6-6; D gene: TRBD2; clone size: NA; CDR3 protein: CASSDVPDGAGEQYF; CDR3 DNA: TGTGCCAGCAGTGACGTCCCGGACGGAGCGGGAGAGCAGTACTTC
J gene: TRBJ2-7; V gene: TRBV2; D gene: NA; clone size: NA; CDR3 protein: CASSTPGLAYEQYF; CDR3 DNA: TGTGCCAGCAGTACCCCGGGTCTTGCCTACGAGCAGTACTTC
J gene: TRBJ1-2; V gene: TRBV29-1; D gene: NA; clone size: few; CDR3 protein: CSVEDSSGYTF; CDR3 DNA: TGCAGCGTTGAAGACAGTTCTGGCTACACCTTC
J gene: TRBJ2-1; V gene: TRBV4-3; D gene: TRBD1; clone size: NA; CDR3 protein: CASSQRTGTGWNEQFF; CDR3 DNA: TGCGCCAGCAGCCAGAGGACCGGGACAGGTTGGAATGAGCAGTTCTTC